This T cell receptor beta chain was recovered during a study of PD-L1 blockade in urothelial cancer. Overall study: Prior chemotherapy ranged from 0 to 3 regimens per patient. There were a median of around 140,000 T cells in blood samples.

V lost 4 bases, J lost 6 bases, and 8 bases stayed unmatched. The CDR3 sequence is 14 residues long. Germline CDR1 and CDR2: SGHRS and YFSETQ. Generated by immunoSEQ multiplex PCR, the TCRdb table keeps only in-frame clones and is missing some. The sample carries 50,000 or so clones, approximately 86% recorded once. Specified time point: peripheral blood 6 weeks after treatment start. Material: PBMCs, obtained around atezolizumab (anti-PD-L1) treatment. The sequence came from a man in his sixties with urothelial cancer. The chain couples TRBV5-1 to TRBJ1-2; the match to TRBD1 covers 8 bases. The CDR3 DNA reads as TGCGCCAGCAGCCTGGAGGACAGGGTGGATGGCTACACCTTC. This encodes CASSLEDRVDGYTF.